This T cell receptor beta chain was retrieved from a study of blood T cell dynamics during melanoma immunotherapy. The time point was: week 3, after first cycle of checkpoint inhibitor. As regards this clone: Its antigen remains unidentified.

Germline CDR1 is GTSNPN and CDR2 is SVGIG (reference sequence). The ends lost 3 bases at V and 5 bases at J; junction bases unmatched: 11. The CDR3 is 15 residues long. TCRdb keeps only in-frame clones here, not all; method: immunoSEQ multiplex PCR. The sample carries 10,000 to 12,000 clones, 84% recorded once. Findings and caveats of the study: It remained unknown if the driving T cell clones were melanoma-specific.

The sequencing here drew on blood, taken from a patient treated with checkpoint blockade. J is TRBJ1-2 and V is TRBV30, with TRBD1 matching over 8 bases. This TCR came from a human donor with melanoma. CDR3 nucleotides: TGTGCCTGGAGGAACACCGGGACAGGCTTTTATGGCTACACCTTC. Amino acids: CAWRNTGTGFYGYTF.